A single sample is the source of the 25 T cell receptor beta chains below, sequenced in a study of OX40 agonist ivuxolimab in advanced cancers. This table comes from immunoSEQ multiplex PCR, and its TCRdb copy is limited to in-frame clones, with some not included. Of over 55,000 clones in the sample, about nine tenths were seen once. Sample: CD4+ or CD8+ T cells sorted from blood, taken in a trial of the OX40 agonist ivuxolimab. These receptors originate from an adult with an advanced solid tumor such as melanoma, head and neck, liver or kidney cancer.

V is TRBV18 and J is TRBJ2-7; 8 bases are shared with TRBD1. The CDR3 totals 15 residues. The J segment lost 5 bases and the V segment lost 2 bases, leaving 8 bases of the junction unmatched. From germline, CDR1 is KGHSH and CDR2 LQKENI. The CDR3 protein is CASSPRAGGSDEQYF. CDR3 bases: TGTGCCAGCTCACCAAGGGCAGGGGGCAGCGACGAGCAGTACTTC.

The chain is built from TRBV7-3 and TRBJ2-3; D might be TRBD1 (5 bases). V was clipped by 1 base and J by 6 bases, with 17 bases between them. This CDR3 has 16 amino acids. Germline-derived CDR1 and CDR2 are SGHTA and FQGTGA. CDR3 DNA: TGTGCCAGCAGCTTAAACGGCCTAGGGGCCGGGGATACGCAGTATTTT. The encoded protein is CASSLNGLGAGDTQYF.

This rearrangement joins TRBV21-1 to TRBJ2-5; the table's D gene call, TRBD2, was not cross checked with the DNA. TRBV21-1 constitutes a pseudogene. The CDR3 totals 20 residues. The CDR3 protein is CASTSPRSGSSGGAVETQYF. In nucleotides, the CDR3 is TGTGCCAGCACCTCCCCCCGGAGTGGGTCTAGCGGGGGGGCCGTAGAGACCCAGTACTTC.

The chain has TRBV28 and TRBJ1-6; D remains ambiguous. The CDR3 is made up of 16 amino acids. Germline assignment: CDR1 MDHEN and CDR2 SYDVKM. The ends were cut back, 7 bases at V and 4 bases at J, with 17 bases in the middle. CDR3 coding DNA: TGTGCCAGCACGGGTGGTAGGACGGGATATAATTCACCCCTCCACTTT. Protein sequence: CASTGGRTGYNSPLHF.

J is TRBJ1-4 and V is TRBV7-2; 9 bases fit TRBD1. J lost 6 bases, V lost 5 bases, and 7 bases had no gene match. The CDR3 extends over 15 amino acids. The germline CDR1 and CDR2 sequences are SGHTA and FQGNSA. The chain's CDR3 is CASSRTGGLDEKLFF. CDR3 DNA: TGTGCCAGCAGCCGCACAGGGGGCCTCGATGAAAAACTGTTTTTT. Using reference TRBV7-2 and TRBJ1-4 for the parts outside the CDR3, the full variable domain is GAGVSQSPSNKVTEKGKDVELRCDPISGHTALYWYRQSLGQGLEFLIYFQGNSAPDKSGLPSDRFSAERTGGSVSTLTIQRTQQEDSAVYLCASSRTGGLDEKLFFGSGTQLSVL.

About this clone itself: Other DNA sequences within the sample encode an identical CDR3. This chain links TRBV30 with TRBJ2-5; no reliable D call. Germline CDR1 reads GTSNPN; CDR2 reads SVGIG (reference sequence). V lost 4 bases and J lost 4, with 10 bases in between. The CDR3 loop spans 12 amino acids. Written as DNA, the CDR3 is TGTGCCTGGACTAGACTTGGAGAGACCCAGTACTTC. This encodes CAWTRLGETQYF.

The chain combines TRBV9 with TRBJ2-2, with 7 nucleotides matching TRBD2. Germline trimming cut 3 bases from V and 1 base from J; bases unmatched to any gene: 9. This CDR3 is built from 17 residues. From germline, CDR1 is SGDLS and CDR2 YYNGEE. Written as DNA, the CDR3 is TGTGCCAGCAGCGCTCCGGAGGTAGCGGGGAACACCGGGGAGCTGTTTTTT. Translation: CASSAPEVAGNTGELFF.

This clone is a singleton in its sample. The gene calls are TRBV11-2 and TRBJ2-5, with a tentative D call TRBD2 (5 bases). The CDR3 spans 12 residues. Trimming pared 4 bases from V and 4 bases from J, leaving 7 bases between. CDR1 and CDR2 (germline): SGHAT, FQNNGV. The CDR3 is CASSYTRETQYF. The CDR3 nucleotides read TGTGCCAGCAGCTACACTAGAGAGACCCAGTACTTC.

This chain connects TRBV6-1 to TRBJ1-5; TRBD1 agrees at 9 bases. Germline V gene data show CDR1 as MNHNS and CDR2 as SASEGT. With V trimmed by 5 bases and J by 5 bases, 4 bases remained unmatched. The CDR3 is 14 amino acids. Here the CDR3 reads CASSTTGGDQPQHF. In nucleotides, the CDR3 is TGTGCCAGCAGTACAACAGGGGGCGATCAGCCCCAGCATTTT.

On this clone: The same CDR3 can be traced to other DNA sequences in this sample. V is TRBV19 and J is TRBJ1-1; D is unresolved. CDR3 size: 13 residues. Germline V lookup: CDR1 LNHDA, CDR2 SQIVND (reference sequence). Trimming cost V 1 base and J 5 bases, with 8 bases left between them. CDR3 sequence: CASSIGGGTEAFF. Here the CDR3 DNA reads TGTGCCAGTAGTATAGGGGGAGGGACTGAAGCTTTCTTT.

The V call is TRBV2, the J call TRBJ2-5; 9 nucleotides agree with TRBD2. Unmatched junction bases numbered 8, after V lost 4 bases and J lost 5 bases. This CDR3 contains 15 residues. The germline V gene has CDR1 SNHLY and CDR2 FYNNEI. CDR3 sequence (DNA): TGTGCCAGCAGTGCGGGTGCGGGGGGGCTGGAGACCCAGTACTTC. As protein: CASSAGAGGLETQYF.

The rearrangement links TRBV7-6 to TRBJ2-6; 10 bases fit TRBD1. Germline CDR1 is SGHVS and CDR2 is FNYEAQ. The trim removed 6 bases at V and 2 bases at J, leaving 16 bases unmatched. CDR3 length: 20 residues. CDR3 sequence: CASSTHRQGAYLTGANVLTF. The CDR3 nucleotides read TGTGCCAGCAGTACTCACCGACAGGGGGCGTATCTTACTGGGGCCAACGTCCTGACTTTC.

The rearrangement joins TRBV4-1 to TRBJ1-4; D uncertain. This CDR3 comprises 15 residues. V was shortened by 5 bases and J by 2 bases, with 12 bases between the two germline ends. Germline CDR1 reads MGHRA; CDR2 reads YSYEKL. The CDR3: CASSDRRNTNEKLFF. The CDR3, as DNA: TGCGCCAGCAGCGATCGAAGGAACACTAATGAAAAACTGTTTTTT.

The chain employs TRBV6-1 and TRBJ1-5; 8 nucleotides align to TRBD1. The germline CDR1 and CDR2 sequences are MNHNS and SASEGT. J was trimmed by 5 bases and V by 5 bases; bases with no gene match: 8. The CDR3 is 15 residues long. Written as DNA, the CDR3 is TGTGCCAGCAGTCCAGGGGGCTTTGGGGATCAGCCCCAGCATTTT. This translates into CASSPGGFGDQPQHF.

The chain couples TRBV29-1 to TRBJ1-4, with 9 bases that match TRBD1. Looked up from germline, CDR1 is SQVTM and CDR2 is ANQGSEA. The CDR3 is 14 residues long. The V and J ends lost 7 bases and 8 bases, in that order; junction bases with no gene match: 11. CDR3 protein: CSATSTGGDEKLFF. The CDR3 bases are TGCAGCGCTACCTCGACAGGGGGGGACGAAAAACTGTTTTTT.

The chain links TRBV28 to TRBJ1-6; the D is unclear. CDR3 size: 14 residues. V lost 5 bases, J lost 13 bases, and 18 bases lay in between. Per germline, CDR1 MDHEN and CDR2 SYDVKM. The CDR3: CASSPLSGVGPLHF. CDR3 nucleotide sequence: TGTGCCAGCAGTCCCCTTAGTGGGGTCGGGCCCCTCCACTTT.

This sequence joins TRBV2 and TRBJ1-2; D gene ambiguous. The V gene's germline CDR1 is SNHLY and CDR2 FYNNEI. CDR3 size: 13 residues. V lost 3 bases to trimming and J lost 4 bases, with 9 bases between them. The CDR3 coding sequence is TGTGCCAGCAGTGATTGGACGCTCTATGGCTACACCTTC. This codes for CASSDWTLYGYTF. The entire variable domain, with the rest obtained from reference TRBV2 and TRBJ1-2, is as follows: EPEVTQTPSHQVTQMGQEVILRCVPISNHLYFYWYRQILGQKVEFLVSFYNNEISEKSEIFDDQFSVERPDGSNFTLKIRSTKLEDSAMYFCASSDWTLYGYTFGSGTRLTVV.

This rearrangement joins TRBV5-1 to TRBJ1-4; 7 positions agree with TRBD1. With V trimmed by 0 bases and J by 8 bases, 4 bases remained unmatched. The germline V gene encodes CDR1 SGHRS and CDR2 YFSETQ. The CDR3 extends over 14 amino acids. CDR3 protein: CASSLGQGGEKLFF. The CDR3 region has the DNA TGCGCCAGCAGCTTGGGACAGGGAGGCGAAAAACTGTTTTTT. Using reference TRBV5-1 and TRBJ1-4 for the parts outside the CDR3, the full variable domain is KAGVTQTPRYLIKTRGQQVTLSCSPISGHRSVSWYQQTPGQGLQFLFEYFSETQRNKGNFPGRFSGRQFSNSRSEMNVSTLELGDSALYLCASSLGQGGEKLFFGSGTQLSVL.

The chain carries TRBV4-1 and TRBJ2-1, with a possible D match to TRBD1 (5 bases). V shed 0 bases and J shed 4 bases, with 10 bases lying between them. Germline V gene sequence: CDR1 MGHRA, CDR2 YSYEKL. The CDR3 runs 15 residues. DNA for the CDR3: TGCGCCAGCAGCCAAGATATTAACAGGTACAATGAGCAGTTCTTC. It translates to CASSQDINRYNEQFF.

This chain uses TRBV5-1 with TRBJ2-7, with D possibly being TRBD2 (6 bases). The CDR3 runs to 15 residues. Trimming left V 0 bases short and J 5 bases short, with 15 bases between. CDR1 SGHRS and CDR2 YFSETQ come from the germline V gene. CDR3 bases: TGCGCCAGCAGCTTGGGTGGGGGGAGGAGCGACGAGCAGTACTTC. Encoded protein: CASSLGGGRSDEQYF.

The chain links TRBV4-1 to TRBJ2-3; 11 bases are a match to TRBD2. Germline-derived CDR1 and CDR2 are MGHRA and YSYEKL. The trim removed 0 bases at V and 1 base at J, leaving 9 bases unmatched. The CDR3 has 19 amino acids. The CDR3 nucleotides read TGCGCCAGCAGCCAAGATTTTAGGCTAGCGGGGGGTCGCACAGATACGCAGTATTTT. It specifies CASSQDFRLAGGRTDTQYF.

The rearrangement uses TRBV5-1 and TRBJ1-4; D possibly corresponds to TRBD1 (6 bases). In germline, CDR1 is SGHRS, CDR2 YFSETQ. The length of the CDR3 is 16 residues. V lost 0 bases to trimming and J lost 3 bases, with 12 bases between them. The CDR3 sequence is CASSLALGGSNEKLFF. DNA of the CDR3: TGCGCCAGCAGCTTGGCCTTGGGGGGCTCTAATGAAAAACTGTTTTTT.

The chain uses TRBV28 and TRBJ1-5; D might be TRBD1 (6 bases). CDR1 and CDR2 (germline): MDHEN, SYDVKM. V was clipped by 6 bases and J by 6 bases, with 15 bases between them. This CDR3 spans 14 amino acids. Here the CDR3 reads CASRAGDLGQPQHF. In DNA, the CDR3 is TGTGCCAGCAGGGCAGGGGATTTGGGTCAGCCCCAGCATTTT.

The genes are TRBV10-3 and TRBJ2-1; 11 bases fit TRBD1. CDR1 is ENHRY, CDR2 SYGVKD, per germline. The J segment lost 3 bases and the V segment lost 4 bases, leaving 2 bases of the junction unmatched. The CDR3 totals 15 residues. The CDR3 DNA sequence: TGTGCCATCAGTGTAGGGACAGGGGGCTACAATGAGCAGTTCTTC. Protein sequence: CAISVGTGGYNEQFF.

The chain joins TRBV5-1 to TRBJ2-1; D is uncertain. Germline CDR1 is SGHRS and CDR2 is YFSETQ. The CDR3 totals 15 residues. The V end lost 0 bases, the J end lost 0 bases, and 7 bases lay between the germline ends. The CDR3: CASSLGGSSYNEQFF. DNA of the CDR3: TGCGCCAGCAGCTTGGGTGGAAGCTCCTACAATGAGCAGTTCTTC.